A single TCR beta chain is shown here with its context. This specimen belongs to a study of blood T cell repertoires in COVID-19. Overall study context: Acute and convalescent COVID-19 samples came from the United States, Italy and Spain. Sources were T cells, B-cell-depleted T cells, or PBMCs; the material itself was cDNA or gDNA.

Per the study methods: Estimates of nucleated cell counts were drawn from the amplification of reference gene primers. Using immunoSEQ multiplex PCR, the repertoire was profiled, and TCRdb retains in-frame clones only, with some absent. V, J and clone size were drawn from that table, and D and trimming were deduced from the DNA. The profile shows about 73,000 clones, about 82% of them singletons. The CDR3 contains 13 residues. Germline values: CDR1 MNHEY, CDR2 SVGAGI. V was trimmed by 8 bases and J by 0 bases, leaving 10 bases between them. The chain recombines TRBV6-5 with TRBJ1-1; D is perhaps TRBD1 (6 bases). The sample consisted of peripheral blood. This clonotype was obtained from a woman aged 55-70 years with acute or convalescent COVID-19. The CDR3 coding sequence is TGTGCCAGCGCCAGGGGAATGAACACTGAAGCTTTCTTT. Translation: CASARGMNTEAFF.